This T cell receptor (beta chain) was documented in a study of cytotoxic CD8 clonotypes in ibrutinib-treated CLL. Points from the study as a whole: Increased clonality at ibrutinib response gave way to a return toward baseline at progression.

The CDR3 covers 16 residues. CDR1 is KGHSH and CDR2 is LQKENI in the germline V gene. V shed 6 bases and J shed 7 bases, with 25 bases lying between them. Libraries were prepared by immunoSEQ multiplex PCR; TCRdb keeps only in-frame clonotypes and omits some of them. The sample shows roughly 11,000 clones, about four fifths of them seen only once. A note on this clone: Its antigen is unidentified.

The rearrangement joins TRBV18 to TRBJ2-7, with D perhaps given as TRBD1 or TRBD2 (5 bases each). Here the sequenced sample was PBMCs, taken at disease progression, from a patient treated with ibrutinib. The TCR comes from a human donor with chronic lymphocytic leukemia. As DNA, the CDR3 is TGTGCCAGCTCGCAACAGACCGGGACCGTTACGCGGGAGCAGTACTTC. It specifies CASSQQTGTVTREQYF.